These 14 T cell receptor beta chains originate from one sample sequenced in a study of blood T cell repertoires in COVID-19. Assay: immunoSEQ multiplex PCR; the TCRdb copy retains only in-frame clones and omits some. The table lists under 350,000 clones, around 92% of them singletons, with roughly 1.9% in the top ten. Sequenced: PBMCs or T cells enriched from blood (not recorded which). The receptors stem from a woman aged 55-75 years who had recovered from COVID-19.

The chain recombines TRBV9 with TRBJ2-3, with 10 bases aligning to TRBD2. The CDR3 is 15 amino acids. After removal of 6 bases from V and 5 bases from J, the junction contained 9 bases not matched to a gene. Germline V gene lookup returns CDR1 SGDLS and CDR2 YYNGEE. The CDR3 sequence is CASNQAGGLGDTQYF. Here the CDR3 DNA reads TGTGCCAGCAACCAAGCGGGAGGGCTGGGAGATACGCAGTATTTT.

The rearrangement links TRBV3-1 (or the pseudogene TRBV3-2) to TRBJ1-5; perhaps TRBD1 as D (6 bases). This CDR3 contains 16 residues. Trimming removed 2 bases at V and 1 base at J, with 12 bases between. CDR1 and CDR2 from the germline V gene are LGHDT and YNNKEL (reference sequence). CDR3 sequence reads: CASSQRGTSSNQPQHF. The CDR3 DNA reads TGTGCCAGCAGCCAACGAGGGACATCGAGCAATCAGCCCCAGCATTTT.

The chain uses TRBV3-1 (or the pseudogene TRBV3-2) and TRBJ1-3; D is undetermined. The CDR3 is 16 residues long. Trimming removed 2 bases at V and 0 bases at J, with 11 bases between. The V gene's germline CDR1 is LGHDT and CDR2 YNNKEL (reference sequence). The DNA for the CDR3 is TGTGCCAGCAGCCAAAGCTTCCGAATCTCTGGAAACACCATATATTTT. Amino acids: CASSQSFRISGNTIYF.

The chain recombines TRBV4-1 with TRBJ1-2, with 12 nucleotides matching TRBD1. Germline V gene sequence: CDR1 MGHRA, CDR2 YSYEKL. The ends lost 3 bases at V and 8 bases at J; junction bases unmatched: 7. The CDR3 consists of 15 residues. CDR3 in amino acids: CASSHPGQGAWGYTF. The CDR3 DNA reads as TGCGCCAGCAGCCACCCGGGACAGGGGGCTTGGGGCTACACCTTC.

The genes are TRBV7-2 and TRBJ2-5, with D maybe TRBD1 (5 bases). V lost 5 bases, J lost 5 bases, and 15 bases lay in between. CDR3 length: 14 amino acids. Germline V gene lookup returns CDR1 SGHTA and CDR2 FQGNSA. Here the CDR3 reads CASSGRASQETQYF. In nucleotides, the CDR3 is TGTGCCAGCAGCGGCAGGGCTTCCCAGGAGACCCAGTACTTC.

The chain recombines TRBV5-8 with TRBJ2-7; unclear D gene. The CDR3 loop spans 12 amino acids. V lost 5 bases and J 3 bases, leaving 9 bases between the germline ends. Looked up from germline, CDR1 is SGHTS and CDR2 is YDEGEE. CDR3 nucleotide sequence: TGTGCCAGCAGAAATGACATCTACGAGCAGTACTTC. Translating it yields CASRNDIYEQYF. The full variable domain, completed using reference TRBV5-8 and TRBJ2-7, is EAGVTQSPTHLIKTRGQQATLRCSPISGHTSVYWYQQALGLGLQFLLWYDEGEERNRGNFPPRFSGRQFPNYSSELNVNALELEDSALYLCASRNDIYEQYFGPGTRLTVT.

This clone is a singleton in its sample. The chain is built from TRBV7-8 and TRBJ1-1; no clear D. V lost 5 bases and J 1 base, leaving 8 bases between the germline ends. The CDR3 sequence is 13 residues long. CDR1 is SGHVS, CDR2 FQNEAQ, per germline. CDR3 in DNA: TGTGCCAGCAGCGCAGACTCGAACACTGAAGCTTTCTTT. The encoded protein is CASSADSNTEAFF. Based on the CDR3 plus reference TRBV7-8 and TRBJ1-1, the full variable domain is GAGVSQSPRYKVAKRGQDVALRCDPISGHVSLFWYQQALGQGPEFLTYFQNEAQLDKSGLPSDRFFAERPEGSVSTLKIQRTQQEDSAVYLCASSADSNTEAFFGQGTRLTVV.

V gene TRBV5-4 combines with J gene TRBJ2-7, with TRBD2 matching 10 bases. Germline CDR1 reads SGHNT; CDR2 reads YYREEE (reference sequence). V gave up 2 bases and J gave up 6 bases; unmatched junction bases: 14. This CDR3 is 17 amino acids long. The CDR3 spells CASSLGTHSGGRGEQYF. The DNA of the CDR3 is TGTGCCAGCAGCTTAGGTACTCATAGCGGGGGGAGGGGCGAGCAGTACTTC.

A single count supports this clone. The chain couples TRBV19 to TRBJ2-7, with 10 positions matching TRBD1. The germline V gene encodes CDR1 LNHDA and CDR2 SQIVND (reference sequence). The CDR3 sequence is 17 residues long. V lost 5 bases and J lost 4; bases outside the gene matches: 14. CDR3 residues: CASSAWLDRGVNYEQYF. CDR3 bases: TGTGCCAGTAGTGCCTGGCTGGACAGGGGGGTGAATTACGAGCAGTACTTC.

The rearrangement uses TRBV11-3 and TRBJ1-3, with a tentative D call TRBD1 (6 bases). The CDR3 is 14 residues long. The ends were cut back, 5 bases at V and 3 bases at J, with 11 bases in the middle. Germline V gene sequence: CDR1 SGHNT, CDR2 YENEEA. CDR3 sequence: CASSGQLIGNTIYF. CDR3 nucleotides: TGTGCCAGCAGCGGACAGCTAATTGGAAACACCATATATTTT.

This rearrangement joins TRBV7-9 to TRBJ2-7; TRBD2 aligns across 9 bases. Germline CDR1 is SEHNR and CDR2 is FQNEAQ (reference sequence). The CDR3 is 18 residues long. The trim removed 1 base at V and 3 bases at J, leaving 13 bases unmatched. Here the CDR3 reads CASSLVPSTSGAFYEQYF. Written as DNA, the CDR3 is TGTGCCAGCAGCTTAGTCCCCTCGACTAGCGGAGCCTTCTACGAGCAGTACTTC.

In nucleotides, the CDR3 is TGTGCCAGCAGTTCTCCTGGACGGTCGGGAACTGAAGCTTTCTTT. This translates into CASSSPGRSGTEAFF. The chain employs TRBV6-5 and TRBJ1-1, with D hard to call. V dropped 4 bases and J dropped 5 bases, with 17 bases sitting between them. Germline V gene data show CDR1 as MNHEY and CDR2 as SVGAGI. The CDR3 is made up of 15 amino acids.

CDR3 sequence: CASSQWKGGTEAFF. The CDR3 DNA sequence: TGTGCCAGCAGCCAATGGAAAGGAGGTACTGAAGCTTTCTTT. This sequence joins TRBV14 and TRBJ1-1, with no clear D. The germline V and J ends were trimmed by 2 bases and 5 bases, with 12 bases remaining between them. The CDR3 runs to 14 residues. Germline V gives CDR1 SGHDN, CDR2 FVKESK.

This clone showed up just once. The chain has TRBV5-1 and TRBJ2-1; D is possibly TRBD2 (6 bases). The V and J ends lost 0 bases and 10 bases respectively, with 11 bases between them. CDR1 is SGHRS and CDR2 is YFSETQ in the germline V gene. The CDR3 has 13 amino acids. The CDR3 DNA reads TGCGCCAGCAGCTTGGTGGGAGGTCCCGAGCAGTTCTTC. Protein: CASSLVGGPEQFF.